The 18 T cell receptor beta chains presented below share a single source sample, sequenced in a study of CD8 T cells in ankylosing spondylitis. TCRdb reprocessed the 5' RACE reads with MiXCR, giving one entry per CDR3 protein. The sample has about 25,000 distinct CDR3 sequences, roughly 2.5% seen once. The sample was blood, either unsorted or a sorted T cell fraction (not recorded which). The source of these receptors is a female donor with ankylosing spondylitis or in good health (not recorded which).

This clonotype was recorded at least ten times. Here the CDR3 reads CASSVGAAENTDTQYF. The CDR3, as DNA: TGTGCCAGCAGCGTAGGAGCAGCGGAAAACACAGATACGCAGTATTTT. The rearrangement joins TRBV9 to TRBJ2-3, with TRBD2 as a possible D gene (5 bases). From germline, CDR1 is SGDLS and CDR2 YYNGEE. V gave up 0 bases and J gave up 2 bases, with 13 bases separating them. This CDR3 contains 16 residues.

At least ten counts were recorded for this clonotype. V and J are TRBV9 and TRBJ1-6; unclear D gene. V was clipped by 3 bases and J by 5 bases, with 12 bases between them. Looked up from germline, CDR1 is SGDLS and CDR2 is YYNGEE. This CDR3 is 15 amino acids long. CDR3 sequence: CASSGELGHNSPLHF. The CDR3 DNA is TGTGCCAGCAGCGGAGAACTGGGTCATAATTCACCCCTCCACTTT.

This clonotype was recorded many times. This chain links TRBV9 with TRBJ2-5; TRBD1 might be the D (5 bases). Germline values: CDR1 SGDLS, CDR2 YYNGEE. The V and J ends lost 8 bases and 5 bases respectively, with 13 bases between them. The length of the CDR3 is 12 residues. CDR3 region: CASSGASETQYF. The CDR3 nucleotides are TGTGCCAGTAGTGGGGCATCGGAGACCCAGTACTTC.

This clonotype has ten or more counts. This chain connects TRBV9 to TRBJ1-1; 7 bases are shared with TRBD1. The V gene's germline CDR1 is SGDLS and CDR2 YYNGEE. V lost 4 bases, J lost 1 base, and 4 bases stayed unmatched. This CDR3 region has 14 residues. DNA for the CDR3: TGTGCCAGCAGCAAGGGACAGCCGAACACTGAAGCTTTCTTT. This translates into CASSKGQPNTEAFF.

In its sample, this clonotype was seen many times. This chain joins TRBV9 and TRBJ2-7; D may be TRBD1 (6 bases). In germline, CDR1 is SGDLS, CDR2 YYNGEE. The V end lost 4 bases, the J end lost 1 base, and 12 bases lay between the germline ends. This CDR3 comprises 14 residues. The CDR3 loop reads CASSTRQESYEQYF. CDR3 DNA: TGTGCCAGCAGCACGAGACAGGAATCCTACGAGCAGTACTTC.

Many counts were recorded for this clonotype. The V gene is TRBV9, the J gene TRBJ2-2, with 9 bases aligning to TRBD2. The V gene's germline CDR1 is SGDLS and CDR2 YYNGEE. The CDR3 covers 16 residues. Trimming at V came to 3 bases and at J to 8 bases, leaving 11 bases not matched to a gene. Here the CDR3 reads CASSAASGANQGELFF. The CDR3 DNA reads TGTGCCAGCAGCGCTGCTAGCGGGGCCAATCAAGGGGAGCTGTTTTTT.

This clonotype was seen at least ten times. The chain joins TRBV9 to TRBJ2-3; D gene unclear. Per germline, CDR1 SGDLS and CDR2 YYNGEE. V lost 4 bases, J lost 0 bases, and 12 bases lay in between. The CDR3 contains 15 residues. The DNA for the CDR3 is TGTGCCAGCAGCCTCTTGGTTACTAGCACAGATACGCAGTATTTT. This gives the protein CASSLLVTSTDTQYF.

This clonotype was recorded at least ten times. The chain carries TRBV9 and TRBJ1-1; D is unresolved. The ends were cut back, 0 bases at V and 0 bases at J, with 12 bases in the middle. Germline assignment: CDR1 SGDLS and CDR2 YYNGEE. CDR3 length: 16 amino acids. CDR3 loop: CASSVVGKGMNTEAFF. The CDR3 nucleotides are TGTGCCAGCAGCGTAGTAGGGAAAGGGATGAACACTGAAGCTTTCTTT. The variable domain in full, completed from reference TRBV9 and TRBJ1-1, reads DSGVTQTPKHLITATGQRVTLRCSPRSGDLSVYWYQQSLDQGLQFLIQYYNGEERAKGNILERFSAQQFPDLHSELNLSSLELGDSALYFCASSVVGKGMNTEAFFGQGTRLTVV.

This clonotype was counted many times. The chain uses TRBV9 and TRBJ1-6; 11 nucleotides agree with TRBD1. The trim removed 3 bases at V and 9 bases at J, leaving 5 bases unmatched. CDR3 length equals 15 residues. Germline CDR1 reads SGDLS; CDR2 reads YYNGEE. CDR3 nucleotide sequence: TGTGCCAGCAGCGCGACGGGACAGGGGGGTTCACCCCTCCACTTT. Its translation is CASSATGQGGSPLHF.

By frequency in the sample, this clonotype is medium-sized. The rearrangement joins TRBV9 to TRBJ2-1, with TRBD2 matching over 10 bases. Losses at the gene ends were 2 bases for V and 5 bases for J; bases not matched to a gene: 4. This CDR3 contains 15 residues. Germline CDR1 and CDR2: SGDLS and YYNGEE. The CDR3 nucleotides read TGTGCCAGCAGCGTTGTAGCGGGAGGTAACAATGAGCAGTTCTTC. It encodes CASSVVAGGNNEQFF.

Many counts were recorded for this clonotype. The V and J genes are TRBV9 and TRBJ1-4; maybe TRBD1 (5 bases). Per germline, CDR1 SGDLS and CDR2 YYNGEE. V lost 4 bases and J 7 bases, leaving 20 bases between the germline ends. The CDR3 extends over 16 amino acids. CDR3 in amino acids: CASSPGRTGQSEKLFF. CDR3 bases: TGTGCCAGCAGCCCCGGGCGCACGGGGCAGAGTGAAAAACTGTTTTTT.

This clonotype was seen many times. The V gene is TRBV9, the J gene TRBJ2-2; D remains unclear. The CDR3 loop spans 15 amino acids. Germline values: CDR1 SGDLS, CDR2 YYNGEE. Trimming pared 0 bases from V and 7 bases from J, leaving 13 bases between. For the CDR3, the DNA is TGTGCCAGCAGCGTAGGGGTGGCTGATGGCGGGGAGCTGTTTTTT. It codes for CASSVGVADGGELFF.

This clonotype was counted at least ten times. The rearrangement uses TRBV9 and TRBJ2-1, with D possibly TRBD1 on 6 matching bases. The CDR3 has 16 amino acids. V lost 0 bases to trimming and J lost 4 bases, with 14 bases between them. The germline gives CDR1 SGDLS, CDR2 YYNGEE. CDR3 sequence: CASSVENAGAYNEQFF. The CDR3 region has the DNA TGTGCCAGCAGCGTAGAAAACGCAGGGGCATACAATGAGCAGTTCTTC.

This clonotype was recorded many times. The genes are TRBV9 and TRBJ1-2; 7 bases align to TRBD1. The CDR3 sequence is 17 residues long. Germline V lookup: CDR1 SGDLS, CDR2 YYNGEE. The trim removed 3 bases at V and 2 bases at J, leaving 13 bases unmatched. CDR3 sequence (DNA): TGTGCCAGCAGCGCGAGTCCCCGGGACAGATCCAACTATGGCTACACCTTC. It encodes CASSASPRDRSNYGYTF.

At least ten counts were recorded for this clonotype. CDR3 loop: CASNPHRDRDSPLHF. CDR3 bases: TGTGCCAGCAACCCACACCGGGACAGGGATTCACCCCTCCACTTT. V is TRBV9 and J is TRBJ1-6; 9 bases are shared with TRBD1. Germline V CDR1 and CDR2: SGDLS, YYNGEE. The CDR3 is 15 residues long. V lost 6 bases and J lost 8; bases outside the gene matches: 9.

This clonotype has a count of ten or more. CDR3 loop: CASSPGTSGIQETQYF. The DNA of the CDR3 is TGTGCCAGCAGCCCCGGGACTAGCGGAATCCAAGAGACCCAGTACTTC. The V call is TRBV9, the J call TRBJ2-5; 11 nucleotides match TRBD2. J was trimmed by 1 base and V by 4 bases; bases with no gene match: 6. Per germline, CDR1 SGDLS and CDR2 YYNGEE. CDR3 length: 16 amino acids.

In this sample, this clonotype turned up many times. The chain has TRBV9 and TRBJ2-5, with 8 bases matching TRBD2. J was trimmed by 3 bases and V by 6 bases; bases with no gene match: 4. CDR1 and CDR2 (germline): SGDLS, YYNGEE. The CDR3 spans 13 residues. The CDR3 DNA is TGTGCCAGCAACTGGCGGGGGGAAGAGACCCAGTACTTC. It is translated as CASNWRGEETQYF. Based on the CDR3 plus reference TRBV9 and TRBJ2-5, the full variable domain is DSGVTQTPKHLITATGQRVTLRCSPRSGDLSVYWYQQSLDQGLQFLIQYYNGEERAKGNILERFSAQQFPDLHSELNLSSLELGDSALYFCASNWRGEETQYFGPGTRLLVL.

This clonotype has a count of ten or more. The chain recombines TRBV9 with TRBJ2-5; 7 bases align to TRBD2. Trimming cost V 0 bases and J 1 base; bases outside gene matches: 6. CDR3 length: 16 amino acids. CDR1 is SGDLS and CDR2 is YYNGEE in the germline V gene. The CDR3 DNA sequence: TGTGCCAGCAGCGTAGGGGCTAGCGGACGCCAAGAGACCCAGTACTTC. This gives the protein CASSVGASGRQETQYF.